A selection of T cell receptor beta chains follows, all from one sample in a study of CD8+ T cells in alopecia areata. Only in-frame clones appear in the TCRdb table, and some are missing; sequencing was by immunoSEQ multiplex PCR. The sample has 140,000 to 150,000 clones, approximately 50% seen once. The sequencing here drew on CD4+ T cells sorted from blood, taken at week 0. These receptors were obtained from a human donor with alopecia areata. Both conserved end residues are part of each CDR3. A D gene is named only where the DNA matches it firmly. Rows may omit the clone size; those that give it use once, few, many or a size class.

D gene	V gene	clone size	CDR3 length	J gene	CDR3 protein	CDR3 DNA
TRBD2	TRBV27	.	15	TRBJ2-2	CATGGGRGVTGELFF	TGTGCCACCGGCGGGGGGCGCGGGGTCACCGGGGAGCTGTTTTTT
.	TRBV29-1	few	12	TRBJ2-5	CSVEEGKETQYF	TGCAGCGTTGAGGAGGGGAAAGAGACCCAGTACTTC
TRBD2	TRBV4-2	.	17	TRBJ2-3	CASSQDPAGGTTDTQYF	TGTGCCAGCAGCCAAGATCCGGCGGGAGGGACCACAGATACGCAGTATTTT
.	TRBV5-6	.	13	TRBJ2-1	CASSLWPLGEQFF	TGTGCCAGCAGCTTGTGGCCTCTTGGTGAGCAGTTCTTC
.	TRBV4-2	.	15	TRBJ2-7	CASSQDGADTYEQYF	TGTGCCAGCAGCCAAGATGGGGCAGATACCTACGAGCAGTACTTC
TRBD1	TRBV30	few	18	TRBJ1-5	CAWSGNRDRRYSNQPQHF	TGTGCCTGGAGTGGAAATCGGGACAGGCGCTATAGCAATCAGCCCCAGCATTTT
TRBD1	TRBV2	few	17	TRBJ1-2	CASSETTGRFSNYGYTF	TGTGCCAGCAGTGAGACGACAGGGAGGTTTTCTAACTATGGCTACACCTTC
TRBD2	TRBV29-1	few	17	TRBJ2-3	CSVEDPIAGAGTDTQYF	TGCAGCGTTGAAGATCCTATAGCGGGAGCGGGCACAGATACGCAGTATTTT
.	TRBV19	once	13	TRBJ1-1	CASSIDVDTEAFF	TGTGCCAGTAGTATTGATGTCGACACTGAAGCTTTCTTT
.	TRBV28	.	13	TRBJ2-7	CASSPGLAREQYF	TGTGCCAGCAGCCCGGGACTGGCGAGGGAGCAGTACTTC
TRBD2	TRBV5-1	.	17	TRBJ2-1	CASSFLAGASSYNEQFF	TGCGCCAGCAGCTTTTTAGCGGGAGCATCCTCCTACAATGAGCAGTTCTTC
.	TRBV9	.	13	TRBJ1-2	CASSQGANYGYTF	TGTGCCAGCAGTCAGGGAGCTAACTATGGCTACACCTTC
TRBD2	TRBV9	.	19	TRBJ2-1	CASSPRAGTSSISYNEQFF	TGTGCCAGCAGCCCCCGAGCCGGGACTAGCAGTATATCCTACAATGAGCAGTTCTTC
.	TRBV29-1	.	12	TRBJ2-7	CSVEIRGYEQYF	TGCAGCGTTGAAATAAGAGGCTACGAGCAGTACTTC
TRBD1	TRBV5-1	few	17	TRBJ1-4	CASSPGQGGRTNEKLFF	TGCGCCAGCAGCCCGGGACAGGGGGGAAGAACTAATGAAAAACTGTTTTTT
.	TRBV15	.	14	TRBJ1-2	CATSRDLEGRGYTF	TGTGCCACCAGCAGAGATCTTGAGGGCAGGGGCTACACCTTC
.	TRBV13	.	14	TRBJ1-5	CASSAGLGNQPQHF	TGTGCCAGCAGCGCGGGTCTCGGGAATCAGCCCCAGCATTTT
.	TRBV29-1	few	13	TRBJ2-3	CSVEVQGTDTQYF	TGCAGCGTTGAAGTCCAGGGCACAGATACGCAGTATTTT
.	TRBV10-3	.	15	TRBJ1-5	CAISSQGNGNQPQHF	TGTGCCATCAGTTCCCAGGGTAATGGCAATCAGCCCCAGCATTTT
.	TRBV5-1	.	14	TRBJ2-3	CASSPGRSTDTQYF	TGCGCCAGCAGCCCCGGACGGAGCACAGATACGCAGTATTTT
TRBD2	TRBV7-8	medium-sized	19	TRBJ2-4	CASSLRPPLARLAKNIQYF	TGTGCCAGCAGCTTAAGGCCCCCACTAGCGCGACTAGCCAAAAACATTCAGTACTTC
.	TRBV30	.	13	TRBJ2-7	CAWSVQGPYEQYF	TGTGCCTGGAGTGTACAAGGTCCCTACGAGCAGTACTTC
.	TRBV6-5	.	15	TRBJ1-2	CASSYSGHPGYGYTF	TGTGCCAGCAGTTACTCGGGGCACCCCGGCTATGGCTACACCTTC
TRBD2	TRBV6-5	.	16	TRBJ2-6	CASSYRGGDGANVLTF	TGTGCCAGCAGTTACCGCGGGGGGGACGGGGCCAACGTCCTGACTTTC
.	TRBV5-1	few	15	TRBJ2-3	CASSFRGTGTDTQYF	TGCGCCAGCAGCTTCCGCGGGACAGGCACAGATACGCAGTATTTT
TRBD1	TRBV28	.	15	TRBJ1-4	CASSPQQGASEKLFF	TGTGCCAGCAGTCCTCAACAGGGGGCCAGTGAAAAACTGTTTTTT
.	TRBV29-1	few	12	TRBJ1-2	CSARASNYGYTF	TGCAGCGCCAGGGCATCAAACTATGGCTACACCTTC
.	TRBV30	.	15	TRBJ1-4	CAWSRGRGTNEKLFF	TGTGCCTGGAGTAGGGGGAGGGGCACTAATGAAAAACTGTTTTTT
.	TRBV18	.	14	TRBJ1-1	CASQAGHSNTEAFF	TGTGCCAGCCAGGCAGGGCACTCGAACACTGAAGCTTTCTTT
.	TRBV19	.	16	TRBJ2-2	CASTQDGNVLTGELFF	TGTGCCAGTACCCAGGACGGTAATGTGTTAACCGGGGAGCTGTTTTTT
.	TRBV2	.	11	TRBJ1-2	CASSTGRKFTF	TGTGCCAGCAGCACGGGACGCAAGTTCACCTTC
TRBD1	TRBV29-1	.	15	TRBJ2-6	CSVRTGGSGANVLTF	TGCAGCGTTCGGACAGGGGGCTCTGGGGCCAACGTCCTGACTTTC
.	TRBV6-5	few	14	TRBJ2-4	CASSPTGRKNIQYF	TGTGCCAGCAGTCCGACAGGAAGGAAAAACATTCAGTACTTC
.	TRBV30	.	14	TRBJ1-1	CAWSALRGLTEAFF	TGTGCCTGGAGTGCCCTCAGGGGACTGACTGAAGCTTTCTTT
.	TRBV7-2	.	13	TRBJ2-3	CASSLSSRDTQYF	TGTGCCAGCAGCTTGAGTTCCCGAGATACGCAGTATTTT
.	TRBV9	.	14	TRBJ1-5	CASSVEATEEPQHF	TGTGCCAGCAGCGTAGAGGCGACGGAGGAGCCCCAGCATTTT
.	TRBV29-1	few	11	TRBJ1-2	CSVRRNYGYTF	TGCAGCGTGCGGCGGAACTATGGCTACACCTTC
TRBD1	TRBV19	.	14	TRBJ2-1	CATFPGGSYNEQFF	TGTGCCACCTTTCCAGGGGGTAGCTACAATGAGCAGTTCTTC
.	TRBV4-1	.	17	TRBJ1-5	CASSQALDGGGNQPQHF	TGCGCCAGCAGCCAAGCGCTGGACGGAGGGGGCAATCAGCCCCAGCATTTT
TRBD2	TRBV11-2	.	14	TRBJ2-1	CASSASSGRNEQFF	TGTGCCAGCAGCGCCTCTAGCGGGAGGAATGAGCAGTTCTTC
TRBD2	TRBV11-2	.	15	TRBJ2-3	CASSLLAGSTDTQYF	TGTGCCAGCAGCTTATTAGCGGGAAGCACAGATACGCAGTATTTT
.	TRBV30	.	13	TRBJ1-4	CAWRITLGEKLFF	TGTGCCTGGAGAATAACATTGGGTGAAAAACTGTTTTTT
.	TRBV29-1	.	12	TRBJ1-1	CSVEDLNTEAFF	TGCAGCGTCGAAGATCTGAACACTGAAGCTTTCTTT
TRBD1	TRBV28	.	15	TRBJ2-4	CASTGTGGYKNIQYF	TGTGCCAGCACTGGAACAGGGGGCTACAAAAACATTCAGTACTTC
.	TRBV29-1	.	13	TRBJ2-5	CSAGTEYQETQYF	TGCAGCGCGGGGACGGAGTACCAAGAGACCCAGTACTTC
.	TRBV30	.	14	TRBJ2-2	CAWNEGWDTGELFF	TGTGCCTGGAATGAGGGCTGGGACACCGGGGAGCTGTTTTTT
TRBD1	TRBV2	.	15	TRBJ1-1	CASTARDRGNTEAFF	TGTGCCAGCACCGCCAGGGACAGGGGGAACACTGAAGCTTTCTTT
.	TRBV11-2	.	13	TRBJ2-1	CASSLKEGTQQFF	TGTGCCAGCAGCTTGAAAGAGGGGACACAGCAGTTCTTC
.	TRBV7-2	.	14	TRBJ2-7	CASSLDVTYYEQYF	TGTGCCAGCAGCTTAGACGTCACTTACTACGAGCAGTACTTC
.	TRBV4-2	.	16	TRBJ2-1	CASSQGQGGSYNEQFF	TGTGCCAGCAGCCAAGGTCAGGGGGGGAGCTACAATGAGCAGTTCTTC
.	TRBV5-4	.	14	TRBJ2-1	CASSFSLANNEQFF	TGTGCCAGCAGCTTTAGTCTAGCGAACAATGAGCAGTTCTTC